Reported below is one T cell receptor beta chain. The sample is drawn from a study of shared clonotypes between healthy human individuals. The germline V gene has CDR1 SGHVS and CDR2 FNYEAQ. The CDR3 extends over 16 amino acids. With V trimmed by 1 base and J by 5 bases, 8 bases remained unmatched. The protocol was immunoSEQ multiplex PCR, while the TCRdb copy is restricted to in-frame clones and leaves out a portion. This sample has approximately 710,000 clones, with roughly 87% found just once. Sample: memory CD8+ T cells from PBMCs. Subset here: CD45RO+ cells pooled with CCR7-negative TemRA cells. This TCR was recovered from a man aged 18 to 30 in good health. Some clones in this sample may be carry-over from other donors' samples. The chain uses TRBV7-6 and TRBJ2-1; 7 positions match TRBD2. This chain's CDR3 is CASSLVGGRGNNEQFF. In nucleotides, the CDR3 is TGTGCCAGCAGCTTAGTAGGTGGGAGGGGAAACAATGAGCAGTTCTTC.